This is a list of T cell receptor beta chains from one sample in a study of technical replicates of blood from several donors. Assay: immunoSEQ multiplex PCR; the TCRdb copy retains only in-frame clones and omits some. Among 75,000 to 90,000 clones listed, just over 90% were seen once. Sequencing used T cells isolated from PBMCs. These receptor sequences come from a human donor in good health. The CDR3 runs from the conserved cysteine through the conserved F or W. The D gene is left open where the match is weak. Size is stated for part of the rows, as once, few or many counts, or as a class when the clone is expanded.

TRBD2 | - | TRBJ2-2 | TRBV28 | TGTGCCAGCAGTACCGGGACTACCCACACCGGGGAGCTGTTTTTT | CASSTGTTHTGELFF
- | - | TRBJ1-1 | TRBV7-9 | TGTGCCAGCAGCTTACTTGAGGGAATGACTGAAGCTTTCTTT | CASSLLEGMTEAFF
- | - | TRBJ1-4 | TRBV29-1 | TGCAGCGCGGGACGGGGGAATGAAAAACTGTTTTTT | CSAGRGNEKLFF
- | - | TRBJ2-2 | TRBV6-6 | TGTGCCAGCAGTGCAGTGAGGCCCGGGGAGCTGTTTTTT | CASSAVRPGELFF
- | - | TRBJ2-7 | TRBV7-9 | TGTGCCAGCAGCACTCAACAGGGCTACGAGCAGTACTTC | CASSTQQGYEQYF
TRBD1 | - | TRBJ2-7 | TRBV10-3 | TGTGCCATCGGCGGACAGGGTATAAAGCAGTACTTC | CAIGGQGIKQYF
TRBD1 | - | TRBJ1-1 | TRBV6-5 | TGTGCCAGCAGTTTTTGGGGAGGGACAGGGGAGACTGAAGCTTTCTTT | CASSFWGGTGETEAFF
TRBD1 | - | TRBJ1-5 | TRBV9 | TGTGCCAGCAGCCTTACAGGACAGGCAGATCAGCCCCAGCATTTT | CASSLTGQADQPQHF
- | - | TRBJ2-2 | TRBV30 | TGTGCCTGGAGTGCCCTGGGGGCTAACACCGGGGAGCTGTTTTTT | CAWSALGANTGELFF
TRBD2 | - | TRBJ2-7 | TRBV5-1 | TGCGCCAGCAGCTCCCTCGGAGAGGGCGGGAGCGGGGGCTCCTACGAGCAGTACTTC | CASSSLGEGGSGGSYEQYF
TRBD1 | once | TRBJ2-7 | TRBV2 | TGTGCCAGCAGTGAACAGCCCCTTGGGACAGGAGGCGAGCAGTACTTC | CASSEQPLGTGGEQYF
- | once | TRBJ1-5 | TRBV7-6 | TGTGCCAGCAGCTTAGACAGCTATCAGCCCCAGCATTTT | CASSLDSYQPQHF
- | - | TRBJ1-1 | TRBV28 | TGTGCCAGCAGTTTAGGGTCGGGTGAAGCTTTCTTT | CASSLGSGEAFF
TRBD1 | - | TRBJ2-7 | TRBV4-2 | TGTGCCAGCAGCCAAGATGGATCTGACAGGGTAAAGGGCGAGCAGTACTTC | CASSQDGSDRVKGEQYF
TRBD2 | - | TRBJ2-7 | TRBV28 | TGTGCCAGCAGCCTCGCGGGAGCCCAAGACTACGAGCAGTACTTC | CASSLAGAQDYEQYF
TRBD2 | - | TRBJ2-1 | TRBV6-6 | TGTGCCAGCAGTTCCCCTAGCGGGGGGGCCAATGAGCAGTTCTTC | CASSSPSGGANEQFF
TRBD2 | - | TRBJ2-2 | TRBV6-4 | TGTGCCAGCAGTGACCGAGCGGGGGGCACCGGGGAGCTGTTTTTT | CASSDRAGGTGELFF
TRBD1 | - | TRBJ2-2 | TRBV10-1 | TGCGCCAGCAGTGACCTTGGGACAGGGAAGGCCGGGGAGCTGTTTTTT | CASSDLGTGKAGELFF
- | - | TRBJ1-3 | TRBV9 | TGTGCCAGCAGCCGAGCCAATACAGGCTCTGGAAACACCATATATTTT | CASSRANTGSGNTIYF
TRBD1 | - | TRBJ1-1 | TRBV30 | TGTGCCTGGGGCGGACAGGGAGGCAAAGCTTTCTTT | CAWGGQGGKAFF
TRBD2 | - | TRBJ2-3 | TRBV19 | TGTGCCAGTAGTAGACTAGCCCCCGCGGAAGATACGCAGTATTTT | CASSRLAPAEDTQYF
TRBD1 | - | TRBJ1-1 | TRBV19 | TGTGCCAGTAAGGGGGACAGAACTTACACTGAAGCTTTCTTT | CASKGDRTYTEAFF
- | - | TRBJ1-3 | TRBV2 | TGTGCCAGCAGTGATCCGGGGGTCTTCTCTGGAAACACCATATATTTT | CASSDPGVFSGNTIYF
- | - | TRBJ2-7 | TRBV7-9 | TGTGCCAGCAGCCCACCCCTCTCGAGGGAGCAGTACTTC | CASSPPLSREQYF
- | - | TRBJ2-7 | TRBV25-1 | TGTGCCAGCAGTTCCGTCGGGGCCTACGAGCAGTACTTC | CASSSVGAYEQYF
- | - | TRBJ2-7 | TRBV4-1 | TGCGCCAGCAGCCCCAGACTGAACTACGAGCAGTACTTC | CASSPRLNYEQYF
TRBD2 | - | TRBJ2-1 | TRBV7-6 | TGTGCCAGCAGCTTACAGATTAGCGGGAGCTCCTACAATGAGCAGTTCTTC | CASSLQISGSSYNEQFF
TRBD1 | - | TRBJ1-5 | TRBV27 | TGTGCCAGCAGTTCAGCCGGGACAGGGGGCCAGCCCCAGCATTTT | CASSSAGTGGQPQHF
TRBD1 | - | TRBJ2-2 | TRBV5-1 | TGCGCCAGCAGCTTTTCTGGGACAGGGGGCTTCACCGGGGAGCTGTTTTTT | CASSFSGTGGFTGELFF
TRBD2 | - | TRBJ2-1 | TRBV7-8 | TGTGCCAGCAGCTTCCGTTTTCTAGCGGGAGGGAGAAATGAGCAGTTCTTC | CASSFRFLAGGRNEQFF
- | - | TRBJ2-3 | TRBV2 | TGTGCCAGCAGTGAAGGACGACTTCCTTTATCGACAGGTAGCACAGATACGCAGTATTTT | CASSEGRLPLSTGSTDTQYF